This entry lists 20 T cell receptor beta chains sequenced from one sample in a study of T cell responses to AZD1222 COVID-19 vaccine. Some clones are missing from TCRdb's copy, which holds only in-frame ones; the method was immunoSEQ multiplex PCR. This sample carries about 94,000 clones, over 75% of them seen once, and the ten largest clones take less than 15%. The material was peripheral blood, obtained on day 0 of AZD1222 vaccination. These receptor sequences come from an adult in good health.

This chain's CDR3 is CASSLHDRVNGYTF. The CDR3 coding sequence is TGTGCCAGCAGTTTACACGACAGGGTGAATGGCTACACCTTC. This chain uses TRBV6-5 with TRBJ1-2; TRBD1 matches 7 bases. Germline V lookup: CDR1 MNHEY, CDR2 SVGAGI. Losses at the gene ends were 4 bases for V and 6 bases for J; bases not matched to a gene: 8. This CDR3 is built from 14 residues.

The chain combines TRBV3-1 (or the pseudogene TRBV3-2) with TRBJ1-4; tentatively, D is TRBD1 (6 bases). Between the trimmed V and J ends, which lost 3 bases and 3 bases, there was a span of 17 bases. In germline, CDR1 is LGHDT, CDR2 YNNKEL (reference sequence). The CDR3 loop spans 17 amino acids. CDR3 nucleotides: TGTGCCAGCAGCCAGAGGGGGGGAATAATAGCTAATGAAAAACTGTTTTTT. Protein: CASSQRGGIIANEKLFF.

The rearrangement joins TRBV7-2 to TRBJ1-4; unclear D gene. Germline loops: CDR1 SGHTA, CDR2 FQGNSA. With 5 bases removed from V and 7 bases from J, the gap between germline ends came to 8 bases. The CDR3 has 12 residues. The CDR3 protein is CASSRTSEKLFF. Here the CDR3 DNA reads TGTGCCAGCAGCCGAACCAGTGAAAAACTGTTTTTT.

This sequence joins TRBV24-1 and TRBJ1-3; D might be TRBD1 (6 bases). Germline values: CDR1 KGHDR, CDR2 SFDVKD. Trimming shortened V by 12 bases and J by 0 bases, and 23 bases separated the two germline ends. This CDR3 spans 17 amino acids. The CDR3 sequence is CAPRRVYGQHSGNTIYF. The CDR3 DNA reads as TGTGCCCCCCGCCGTGTGTACGGACAGCACTCTGGAAACACCATATATTTT.

V usage is TRBV7-2 and J usage is TRBJ1-2; 7 nucleotides align to TRBD1. CDR3 length: 14 amino acids. V was pared by 1 base and J by 7 bases, with 6 bases of the junction left unmatched. Looked up from germline, CDR1 is SGHTA and CDR2 is FQGNSA. The CDR3 DNA reads TGTGCCAGCAGCTTAGATGCCAGGGGGTTTGGCTACACCTTC. This codes for CASSLDARGFGYTF.

This clone was found a few times. The V gene is TRBV30, the J gene TRBJ2-7; D not resolved. Trimming pared 2 bases from V and 2 bases from J, leaving 10 bases between. CDR1 and CDR2 from the germline V gene are GTSNPN and SVGIG (reference sequence). This CDR3 has 13 residues. CDR3 bases: TGTGCCTGGAGTCTGACGTGGGCCTACGAGCAGTACTTC. This codes for CAWSLTWAYEQYF.

The gene calls are TRBV25-1 and TRBJ1-1, with no clear D. Trimming pared 6 bases from V and 2 bases from J, leaving 13 bases between. The CDR3 runs 14 residues. Germline CDR1 is MGHDK and CDR2 is SYGVNS. The CDR3 coding sequence is TGTGCCAGCAGCGGTGTAGGGTCAAACACTGAAGCTTTCTTT. Protein sequence: CASSGVGSNTEAFF. The whole variable domain, remainder taken from reference TRBV25-1 and TRBJ1-1, is EADIYQTPRYLVIGTGKKITLECSQTMGHDKMYWYQQDPGMELHLIHYSYGVNSTEKGDLSSESTVSRIRTEHFPLTLESARPSHTSQYLCASSGVGSNTEAFFGQGTRLTVV.

This clone was seen just once. The rearrangement uses TRBV5-1 and TRBJ2-7; the D is unclear. Germline V lookup: CDR1 SGHRS, CDR2 YFSETQ. V dropped 2 bases and J dropped 0 bases, with 9 bases sitting between them. The CDR3 spans 14 residues. CDR3 amino acids: CASSFDPSSYEQYF. The CDR3 DNA is TGCGCCAGCAGCTTTGACCCGAGCTCCTACGAGCAGTACTTC.

J is TRBJ2-1 and V is TRBV6-2 or TRBV6-3, with 13 bases matching TRBD2. Germline lookup yields CDR1 MNHEY and CDR2 SVGEGT. CDR3 length: 18 amino acids. J was trimmed by 2 bases and V by 0 bases; bases with no gene match: 4. CDR3 in DNA: TGTGCCAGCAGTTACTCCGGGACTAGCGGGGAACCCTACAATGAGCAGTTCTTC. Encoded protein: CASSYSGTSGEPYNEQFF.

The rearrangement uses TRBV3-1 (or the pseudogene TRBV3-2) and TRBJ2-1; 8 positions agree with TRBD2. From germline, CDR1 is LGHDT and CDR2 YNNKEL (reference sequence). The V and J ends lost 8 bases and 7 bases, in that order; junction bases with no gene match: 7. The CDR3 has 13 amino acids. CDR3 in amino acids: CASFSGVRNEQFF. DNA of the CDR3: TGTGCCAGCTTTAGCGGGGTCAGGAATGAGCAGTTCTTC.

The chain is built from TRBV12-5 and TRBJ2-3; D is undetermined. CDR3 length: 13 amino acids. The germline CDR1 and CDR2 sequences are LGHNT and FRNRAP. Trimming cost V 0 bases and J 5 bases, with 6 bases left between them. CDR3 sequence: CASGLVLLDTQYF. The CDR3 nucleotides read TGTGCTAGTGGTTTGGTACTTCTAGATACGCAGTATTTT.

The chain is built from TRBV18 and TRBJ1-6; 7 bases match TRBD1. J gave up 5 bases and V 5 bases, and 12 bases lay outside the gene matches. Looked up from germline, CDR1 is KGHSH and CDR2 is LQKENI. The CDR3 loop spans 17 amino acids. CDR3 loop: CASSIRDSSIDNSPLHF. CDR3 nucleotides: TGTGCCAGCTCAATCCGGGACAGCTCCATTGATAATTCACCCCTCCACTTT.

CDR3 residues: CASSQQGATEAFF. The CDR3, as DNA: TGTGCCAGTAGTCAACAGGGGGCAACTGAAGCTTTCTTT. The chain carries TRBV19 and TRBJ1-1; 9 nucleotides line up with TRBD1. Germline trimming cut 5 bases from V and 5 bases from J; bases unmatched to any gene: 3. Germline-derived CDR1 and CDR2 are LNHDA and SQIVND (reference sequence). The length of the CDR3 is 13 residues. Combining the CDR3 with reference TRBV19 and TRBJ1-1 gives the whole variable domain DGGITQSPKYLFRKEGQNVTLSCEQNLNHDAMYWYRQDPGQGLRLIYYSQIVNDFQKGDIAEGYSVSREKKESFPLTVTSAQKNPTAFYLCASSQQGATEAFFGQGTRLTVV.

This clone occurred a few times. The V gene is TRBV5-6, the J gene TRBJ1-2; D call uncertain. Germline V gene lookup returns CDR1 SGHDT and CDR2 YYEEEE. V was shortened by 0 bases and J by 4 bases, with 4 bases between the two germline ends. The CDR3 is made up of 12 amino acids. The CDR3 loop reads CASSLGGYGYTF. CDR3 coding DNA: TGTGCCAGCAGCTTGGGTGGCTATGGCTACACCTTC.

The chain employs TRBV19 and TRBJ2-4; 9 bases align to TRBD1. V was pared by 9 bases and J by 9 bases, with 9 bases of the junction left unmatched. The CDR3 sequence is 13 residues long. Germline assignment: CDR1 LNHDA and CDR2 SQIVND (reference sequence). CDR3 sequence: CASSGQGIGIQYF. The DNA for the CDR3 is TGTGCCAGCTCGGGACAGGGAATTGGCATTCAGTACTTC.

The J gene is TRBJ2-2, the V gene TRBV6-1; 11 bases map to TRBD1. Unmatched junction bases numbered 9, after V lost 4 bases and J lost 5 bases. Germline loops: CDR1 MNHNS, CDR2 SASEGT. The CDR3 totals 17 residues. CDR3 protein: CASSVPPGQGGTGELFF. The CDR3 DNA sequence: TGTGCCAGCAGTGTACCCCCGGGACAGGGGGGAACCGGGGAGCTGTTTTTT.

This clone was counted a single time. V and J are TRBV28 and TRBJ1-2; no reliable D call. Germline values: CDR1 MDHEN, CDR2 SYDVKM. V lost 7 bases and J lost 8, with 14 bases in between. The CDR3 has 12 amino acids. CDR3 DNA: TGTGCCAGCACCGCGCCCATGGGGGGCTACACCTTC. Encoded protein: CASTAPMGGYTF.

The chain employs TRBV10-3 and TRBJ2-7; D possibly corresponds to TRBD1 (5 bases). The CDR3 length is 16 residues. CDR1 is ENHRY, CDR2 SYGVKD, per germline. V dropped 2 bases and J dropped 0 bases, with 14 bases sitting between them. The CDR3 loop reads CAISEPGGASSYEQYF. CDR3 sequence (DNA): TGTGCCATCAGTGAGCCCGGTGGGGCTAGCTCCTACGAGCAGTACTTC.

The chain links TRBV19 to TRBJ2-1; D is unclear. The CDR3 is made up of 12 amino acids. Trimming removed 1 base at V and 7 bases at J, with 5 bases between. CDR1 LNHDA and CDR2 SQIVND come from the germline V gene (reference sequence). CDR3 sequence reads: CASSIVENEQFF. As DNA, the CDR3 is TGTGCCAGTAGTATAGTCGAGAATGAGCAGTTCTTC.

The V gene is TRBV28, the J gene TRBJ1-4, with TRBD1 as a possible D gene (6 bases). In germline, CDR1 is MDHEN, CDR2 SYDVKM. The CDR3 totals 17 residues. The V gene lost 5 bases and the J gene lost 8 bases, with 24 bases spanning the gap. CDR3 residues: CASSPRGLRTVSEKLFF. CDR3 nucleotides: TGTGCCAGCAGTCCCAGGGGTTTGAGAACGGTCAGCGAAAAACTGTTTTTT.